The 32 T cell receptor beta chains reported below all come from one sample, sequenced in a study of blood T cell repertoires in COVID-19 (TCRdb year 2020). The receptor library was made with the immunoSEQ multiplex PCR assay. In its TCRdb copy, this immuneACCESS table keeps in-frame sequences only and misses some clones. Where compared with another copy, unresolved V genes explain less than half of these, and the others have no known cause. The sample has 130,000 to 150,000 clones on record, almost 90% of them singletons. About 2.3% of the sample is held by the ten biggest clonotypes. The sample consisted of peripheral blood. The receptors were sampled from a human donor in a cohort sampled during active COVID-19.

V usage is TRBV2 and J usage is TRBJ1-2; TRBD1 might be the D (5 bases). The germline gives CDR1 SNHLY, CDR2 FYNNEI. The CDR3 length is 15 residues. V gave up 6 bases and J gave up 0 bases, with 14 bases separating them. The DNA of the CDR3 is TGTGCCAGCAGCCCCAGACAGCAAGCTAACTATGGCTACACCTTC. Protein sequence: CASSPRQQANYGYTF.

CDR3 nucleotides: TGTGCCAGCAGCTGGGAGGGGCTGGGTGGTGGCTACACCTTC. Translated: CASSWEGLGGGYTF. The chain is built from TRBV7-9 and TRBJ1-2; possibly TRBD1 for D (5 bases). With 4 bases removed from V and 7 bases from J, the gap between germline ends came to 16 bases. Germline values: CDR1 SEHNR, CDR2 FQNEAQ (reference sequence). The CDR3 loop spans 14 amino acids. Full variable domain (remainder filled in from reference TRBV7-9 and TRBJ1-2): DTGVSQNPRHKITKRGQNVTFRCDPISEHNRLYWYRQTLGQGPEFLTYFQNEAQLEKSRLLSDRFSAERPKGSFSTLEIQRTEQGDSAMYLCASSWEGLGGGYTFGSGTRLTVV.

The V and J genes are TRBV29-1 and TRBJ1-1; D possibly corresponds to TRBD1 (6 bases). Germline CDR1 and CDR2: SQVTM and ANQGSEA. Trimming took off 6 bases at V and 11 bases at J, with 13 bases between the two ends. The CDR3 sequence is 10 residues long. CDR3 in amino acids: CSVGAGGAFF. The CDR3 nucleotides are TGCAGCGTGGGGGCGGGGGGGGCTTTCTTT.

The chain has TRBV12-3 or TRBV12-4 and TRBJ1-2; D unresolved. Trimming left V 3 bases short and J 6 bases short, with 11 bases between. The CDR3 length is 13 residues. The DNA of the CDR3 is TGTGCCAGCAGTTTTTACAGCTCCGATGGCTACACCTTC. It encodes CASSFYSSDGYTF.

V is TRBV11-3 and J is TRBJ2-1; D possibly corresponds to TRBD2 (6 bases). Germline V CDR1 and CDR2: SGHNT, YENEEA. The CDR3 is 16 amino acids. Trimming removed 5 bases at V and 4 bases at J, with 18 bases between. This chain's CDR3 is CASSPSGGREYNEQFF. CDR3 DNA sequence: TGTGCCAGCAGCCCGAGTGGGGGGAGAGAATACAATGAGCAGTTCTTC. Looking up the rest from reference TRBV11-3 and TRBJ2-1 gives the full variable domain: EAGVVQSPRYKIIEKKQPVAFWCNPISGHNTLYWYLQNLGQGPELLIRYENEEAVDDSQLPKDRFSAERLKGVDSTLKIQPAELGDSAVYLCASSPSGGREYNEQFFGPGTRLTVL.

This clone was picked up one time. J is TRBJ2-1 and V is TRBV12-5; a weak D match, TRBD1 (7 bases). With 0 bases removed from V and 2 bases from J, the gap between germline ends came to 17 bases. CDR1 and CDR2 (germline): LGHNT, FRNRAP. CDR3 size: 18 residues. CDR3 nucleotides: TGTGCTAGTGGTTTGGTACTCGGGAGAGGGGGCGCCTACAATGAGCAGTTCTTC. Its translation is CASGLVLGRGGAYNEQFF.

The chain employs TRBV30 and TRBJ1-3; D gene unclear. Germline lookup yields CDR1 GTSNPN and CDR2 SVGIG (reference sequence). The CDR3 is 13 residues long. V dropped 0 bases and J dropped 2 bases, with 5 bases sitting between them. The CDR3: CAWSVLAGNTIYF. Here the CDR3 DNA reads TGTGCCTGGAGTGTACTGGCTGGAAACACCATATATTTT.

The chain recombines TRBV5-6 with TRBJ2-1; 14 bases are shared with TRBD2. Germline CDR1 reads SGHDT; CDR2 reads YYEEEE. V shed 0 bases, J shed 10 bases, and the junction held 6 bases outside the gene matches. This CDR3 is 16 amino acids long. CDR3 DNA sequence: TGTGCCAGCAGCTTGGGACTAGCGGGGGGGCCGCAGGAGCAGTTCTTC. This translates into CASSLGLAGGPQEQFF.

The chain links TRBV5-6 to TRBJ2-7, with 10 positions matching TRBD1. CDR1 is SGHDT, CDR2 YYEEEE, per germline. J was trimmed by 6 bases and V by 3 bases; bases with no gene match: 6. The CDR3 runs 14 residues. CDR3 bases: TGTGCCAGCAGCTCCTCGGACAGGGGGACCGAGCAGTACTTC. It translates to CASSSSDRGTEQYF.

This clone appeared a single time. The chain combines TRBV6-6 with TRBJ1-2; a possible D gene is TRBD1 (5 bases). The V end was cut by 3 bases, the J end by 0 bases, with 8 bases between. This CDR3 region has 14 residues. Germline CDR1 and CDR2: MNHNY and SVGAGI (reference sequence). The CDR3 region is CASSYQGTNYGYTF. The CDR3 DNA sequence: TGTGCCAGCAGTTATCAGGGCACTAACTATGGCTACACCTTC.

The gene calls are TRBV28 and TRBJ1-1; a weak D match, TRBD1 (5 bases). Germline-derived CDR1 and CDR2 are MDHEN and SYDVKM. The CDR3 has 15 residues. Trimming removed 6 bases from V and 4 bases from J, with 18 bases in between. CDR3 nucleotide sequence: TGTGCCAGCAGACCAGGGTTAGGAGTGGGCACTGAAGCTTTCTTT. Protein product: CASRPGLGVGTEAFF.

CDR3 loop: CASSTPFQREGYPAYEQYF. The DNA of the CDR3 is TGTGCCAGCAGTACCCCTTTTCAGCGGGAGGGCTACCCAGCCTACGAGCAGTACTTC. The rearrangement uses TRBV28 and TRBJ2-7; 10 nucleotides agree with TRBD2. This CDR3 comprises 19 residues. The germline gives CDR1 MDHEN, CDR2 SYDVKM. Losses at the gene ends were 5 bases for V and 2 bases for J; bases not matched to a gene: 18.

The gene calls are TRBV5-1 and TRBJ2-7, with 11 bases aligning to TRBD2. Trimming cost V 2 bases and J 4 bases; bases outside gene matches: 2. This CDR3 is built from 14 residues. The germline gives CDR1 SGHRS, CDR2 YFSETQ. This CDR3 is CASSFGTSGYEQYF. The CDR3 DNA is TGCGCCAGCAGCTTTGGGACTAGCGGATACGAGCAGTACTTC.

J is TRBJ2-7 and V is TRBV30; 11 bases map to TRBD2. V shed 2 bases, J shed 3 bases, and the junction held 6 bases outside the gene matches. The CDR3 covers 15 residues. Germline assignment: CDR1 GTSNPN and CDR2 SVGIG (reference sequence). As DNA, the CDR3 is TGTGCCTGGAGTCGAGGACTAGCGGGTGTCTACGAGCAGTACTTC. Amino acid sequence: CAWSRGLAGVYEQYF.

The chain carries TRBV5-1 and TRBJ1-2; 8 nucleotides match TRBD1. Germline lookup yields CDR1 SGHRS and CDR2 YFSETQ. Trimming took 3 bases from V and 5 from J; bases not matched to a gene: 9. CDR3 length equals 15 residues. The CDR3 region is CASSSGQGKIYGYTF. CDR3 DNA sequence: TGCGCCAGCAGCTCCGGACAGGGAAAGATTTATGGCTACACCTTC.

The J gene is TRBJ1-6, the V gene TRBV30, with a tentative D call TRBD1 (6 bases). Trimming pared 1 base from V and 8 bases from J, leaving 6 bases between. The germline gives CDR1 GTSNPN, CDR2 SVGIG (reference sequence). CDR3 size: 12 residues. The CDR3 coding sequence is TGTGCCTGGAGTGCAGGGGATTCACCCCTCCACTTT. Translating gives CAWSAGDSPLHF.

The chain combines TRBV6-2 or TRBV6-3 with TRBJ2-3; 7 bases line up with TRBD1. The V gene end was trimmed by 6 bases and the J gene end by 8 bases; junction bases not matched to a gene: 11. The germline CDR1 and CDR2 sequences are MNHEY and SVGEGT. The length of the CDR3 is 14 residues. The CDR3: CASSYLYGQVTQYF. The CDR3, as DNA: TGTGCCAGCAGCTATCTCTACGGACAGGTTACGCAGTATTTT.

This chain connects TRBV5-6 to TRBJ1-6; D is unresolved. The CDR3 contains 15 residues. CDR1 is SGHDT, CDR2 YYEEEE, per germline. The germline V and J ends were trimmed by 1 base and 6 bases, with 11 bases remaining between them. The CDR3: CASSLTQTLNSPLHF. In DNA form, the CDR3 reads TGTGCCAGCAGCTTGACCCAGACACTTAATTCACCCCTCCACTTT.

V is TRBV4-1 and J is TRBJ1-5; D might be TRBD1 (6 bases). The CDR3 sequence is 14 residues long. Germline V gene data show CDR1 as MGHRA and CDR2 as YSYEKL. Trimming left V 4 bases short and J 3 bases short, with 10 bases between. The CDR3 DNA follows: TGCGCCAGCAGCCCTCGACAGGCCAATCAGCCCCAGCATTTT. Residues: CASSPRQANQPQHF.

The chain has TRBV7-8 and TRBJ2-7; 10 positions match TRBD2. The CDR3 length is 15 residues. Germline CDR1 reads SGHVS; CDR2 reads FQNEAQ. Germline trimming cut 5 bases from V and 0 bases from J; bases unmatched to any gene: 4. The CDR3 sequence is CASSASGSLSYEQYF. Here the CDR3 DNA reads TGTGCCAGCAGCGCTAGCGGGAGTCTCTCCTACGAGCAGTACTTC.

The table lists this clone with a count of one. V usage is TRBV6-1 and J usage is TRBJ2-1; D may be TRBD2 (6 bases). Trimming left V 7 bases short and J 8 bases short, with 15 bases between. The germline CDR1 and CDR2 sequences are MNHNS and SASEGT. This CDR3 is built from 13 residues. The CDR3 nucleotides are TGTGCCAGCAAAGAGCGGGTTTTCCATGAGCAGTTCTTC. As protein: CASKERVFHEQFF.

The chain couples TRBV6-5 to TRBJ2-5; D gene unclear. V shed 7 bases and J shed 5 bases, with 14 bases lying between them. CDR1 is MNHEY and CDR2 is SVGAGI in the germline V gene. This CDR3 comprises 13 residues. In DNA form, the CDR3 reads TGTGCCAGCACCCGAGACGGGTCGGAGACCCAGTACTTC. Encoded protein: CASTRDGSETQYF.

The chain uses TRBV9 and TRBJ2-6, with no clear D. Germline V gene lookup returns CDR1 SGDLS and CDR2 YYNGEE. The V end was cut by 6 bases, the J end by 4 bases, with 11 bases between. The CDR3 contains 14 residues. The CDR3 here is CASKFGPGANVLTF. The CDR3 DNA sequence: TGTGCCAGCAAGTTCGGTCCGGGGGCCAACGTCCTGACTTTC.

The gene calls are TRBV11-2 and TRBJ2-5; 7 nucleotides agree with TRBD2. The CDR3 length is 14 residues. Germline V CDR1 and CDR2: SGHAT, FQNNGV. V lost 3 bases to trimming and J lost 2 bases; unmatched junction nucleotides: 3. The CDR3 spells CASSFNSGQETQYF. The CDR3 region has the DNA TGTGCCAGCAGCTTTAATAGCGGGCAAGAGACCCAGTACTTC.

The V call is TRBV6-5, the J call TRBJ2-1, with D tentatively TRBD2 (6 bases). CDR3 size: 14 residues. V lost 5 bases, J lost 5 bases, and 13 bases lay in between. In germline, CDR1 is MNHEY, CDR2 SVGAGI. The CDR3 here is CASSPTGLDNEQFF. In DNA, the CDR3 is TGTGCCAGCAGTCCTACGGGACTTGACAATGAGCAGTTCTTC.

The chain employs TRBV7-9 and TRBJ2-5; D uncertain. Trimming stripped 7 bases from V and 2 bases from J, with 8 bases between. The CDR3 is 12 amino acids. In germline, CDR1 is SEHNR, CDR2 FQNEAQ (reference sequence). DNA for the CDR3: TGTGCCAGCACCTCAGTACAAGAGACCCAGTACTTC. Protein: CASTSVQETQYF.

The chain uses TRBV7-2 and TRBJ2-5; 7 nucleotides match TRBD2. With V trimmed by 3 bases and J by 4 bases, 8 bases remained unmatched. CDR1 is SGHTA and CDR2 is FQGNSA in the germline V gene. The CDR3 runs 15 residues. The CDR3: CASSFRAGVAETQYF. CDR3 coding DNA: TGTGCCAGCAGCTTCAGGGCGGGAGTTGCAGAGACCCAGTACTTC.

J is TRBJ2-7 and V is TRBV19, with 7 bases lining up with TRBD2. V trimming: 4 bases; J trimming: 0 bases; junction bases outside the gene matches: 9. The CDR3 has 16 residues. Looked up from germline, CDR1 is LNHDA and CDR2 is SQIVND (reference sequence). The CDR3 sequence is CASSSASRGGSYEQYF. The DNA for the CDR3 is TGTGCCAGTAGTAGCGCCTCACGCGGGGGCTCCTACGAGCAGTACTTC.

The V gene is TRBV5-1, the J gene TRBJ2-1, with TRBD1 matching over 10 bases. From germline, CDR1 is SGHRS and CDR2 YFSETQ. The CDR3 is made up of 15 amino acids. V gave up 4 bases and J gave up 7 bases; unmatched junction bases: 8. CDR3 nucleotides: TGCGCCAGCAGCCTGGGGACAGGGGTGGGAAATGAGCAGTTCTTC. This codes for CASSLGTGVGNEQFF.

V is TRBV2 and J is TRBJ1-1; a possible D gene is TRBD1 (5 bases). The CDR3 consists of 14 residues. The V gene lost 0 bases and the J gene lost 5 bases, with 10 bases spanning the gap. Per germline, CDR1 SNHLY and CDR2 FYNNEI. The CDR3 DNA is TGTGCCAGCAGTGAAGCGCTTCGGGGGACTGAAGCTTTCTTT. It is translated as CASSEALRGTEAFF.

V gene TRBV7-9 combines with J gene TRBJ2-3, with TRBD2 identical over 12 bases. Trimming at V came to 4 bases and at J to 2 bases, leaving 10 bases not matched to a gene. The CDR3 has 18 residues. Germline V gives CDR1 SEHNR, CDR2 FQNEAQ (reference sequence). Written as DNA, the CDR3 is TGTGCCAGCAGCTCCTTCCCCAGACTAGCGGGAGCCACAGATACGCAGTATTTT. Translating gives CASSSFPRLAGATDTQYF.

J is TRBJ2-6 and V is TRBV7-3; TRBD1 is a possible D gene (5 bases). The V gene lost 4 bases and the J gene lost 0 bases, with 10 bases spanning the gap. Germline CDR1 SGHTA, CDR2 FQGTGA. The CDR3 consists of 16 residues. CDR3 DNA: TGTGCCAGCAGCTCAGCAGGGTACTCTGGGGCCAACGTCCTGACTTTC. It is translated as CASSSAGYSGANVLTF. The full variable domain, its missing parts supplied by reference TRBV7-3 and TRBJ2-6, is GAGVSQTPSNKVTEKGKYVELRCDPISGHTALYWYRQSLGQGPEFLIYFQGTGAADDSGLPNDRFFAVRPEGSVSTLKIQRTERGDSAVYLCASSSAGYSGANVLTFGAGSRLTVL.